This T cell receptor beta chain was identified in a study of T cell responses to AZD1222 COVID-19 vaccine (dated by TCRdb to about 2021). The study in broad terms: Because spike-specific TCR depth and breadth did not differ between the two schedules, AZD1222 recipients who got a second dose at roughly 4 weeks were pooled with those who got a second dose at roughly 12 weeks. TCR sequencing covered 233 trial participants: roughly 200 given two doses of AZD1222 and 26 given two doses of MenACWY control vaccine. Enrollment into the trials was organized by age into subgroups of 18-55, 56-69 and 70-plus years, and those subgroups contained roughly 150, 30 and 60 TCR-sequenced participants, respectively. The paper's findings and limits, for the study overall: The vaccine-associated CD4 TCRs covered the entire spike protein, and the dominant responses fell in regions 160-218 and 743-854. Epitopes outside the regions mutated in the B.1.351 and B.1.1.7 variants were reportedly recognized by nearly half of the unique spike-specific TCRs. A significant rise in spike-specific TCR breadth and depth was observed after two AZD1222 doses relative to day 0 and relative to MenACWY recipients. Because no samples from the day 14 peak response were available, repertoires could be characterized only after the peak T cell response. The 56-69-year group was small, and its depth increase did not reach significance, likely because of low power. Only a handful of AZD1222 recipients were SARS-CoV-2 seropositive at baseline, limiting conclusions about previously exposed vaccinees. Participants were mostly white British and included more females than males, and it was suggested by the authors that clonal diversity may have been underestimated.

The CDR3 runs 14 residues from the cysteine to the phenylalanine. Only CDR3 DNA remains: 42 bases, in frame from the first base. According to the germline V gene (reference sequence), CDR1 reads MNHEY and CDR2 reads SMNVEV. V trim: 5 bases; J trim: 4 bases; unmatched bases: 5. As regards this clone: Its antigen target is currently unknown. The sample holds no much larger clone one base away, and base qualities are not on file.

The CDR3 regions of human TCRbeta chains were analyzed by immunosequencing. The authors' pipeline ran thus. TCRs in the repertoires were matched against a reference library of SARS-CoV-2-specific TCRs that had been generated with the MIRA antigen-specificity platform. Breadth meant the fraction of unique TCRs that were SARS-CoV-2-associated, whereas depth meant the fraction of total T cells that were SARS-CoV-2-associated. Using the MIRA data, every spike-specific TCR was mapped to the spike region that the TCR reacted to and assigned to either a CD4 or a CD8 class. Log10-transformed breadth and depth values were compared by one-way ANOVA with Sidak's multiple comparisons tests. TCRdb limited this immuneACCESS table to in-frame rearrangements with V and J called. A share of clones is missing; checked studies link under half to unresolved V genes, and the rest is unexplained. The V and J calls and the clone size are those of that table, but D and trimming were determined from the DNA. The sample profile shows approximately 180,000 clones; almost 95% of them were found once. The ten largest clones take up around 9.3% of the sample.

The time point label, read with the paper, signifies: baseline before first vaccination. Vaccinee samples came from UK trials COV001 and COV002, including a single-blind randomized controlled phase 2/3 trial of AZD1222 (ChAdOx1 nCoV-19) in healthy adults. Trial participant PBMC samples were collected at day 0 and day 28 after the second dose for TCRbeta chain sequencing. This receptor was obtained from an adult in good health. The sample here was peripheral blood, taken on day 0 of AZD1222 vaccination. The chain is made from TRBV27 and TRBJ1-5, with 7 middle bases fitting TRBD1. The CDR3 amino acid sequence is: CASSHGTVNQPQHF. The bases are TGTGCCAGCAGTCATGGGACAGTGAATCAGCCCCAGCATTTT.